Following are 6 T cell receptor beta chains from one sample sequenced in a study of cytomegalovirus exposure and HLA in healthy donors. The repertoire was sequenced with immunoSEQ multiplex PCR; TCRdb's copy has only in-frame clones and lacks some. The table lists tens of thousands of clones, roughly 93% of them singletons. Sequencing input: PBMCs. The receptors stem from a man between 25 and 39 years old in good health and CMV-seronegative.

The chain combines TRBV2 with TRBJ2-1; D is perhaps TRBD2 (6 bases). The CDR3 has 14 residues. Looked up from germline, CDR1 is SNHLY and CDR2 is FYNNEI. V was shortened by 7 bases and J by 5 bases, with 15 bases between the two germline ends. The CDR3 DNA sequence: TGTGCCAGCACTCTTCTAGCGAATAACAATGAGCAGTTCTTC. This translates into CASTLLANNNEQFF.

The chain carries TRBV28 and TRBJ2-7; a weak D match, TRBD2 (5 bases). This CDR3 contains 11 residues. V gave up 6 bases and J gave up 7 bases, with 10 bases separating them. Germline lookup yields CDR1 MDHEN and CDR2 SYDVKM. The CDR3 DNA follows: TGTGCCAGCAGACTAGTGGGGGAGCAGTACTTC. Its protein is CASRLVGEQYF.

The chain is built from TRBV10-2 and TRBJ1-1, with a weak D call TRBD1 (5 bases). The CDR3 totals 16 residues. V was pared by 8 bases and J by 5 bases, with 24 bases between. The V gene's germline CDR1 is WSHSY and CDR2 SAAADI. The CDR3 loop is CASPFTAGQGKTEAFF. The DNA of the CDR3 is TGCGCCAGCCCTTTCACGGCAGGGCAGGGAAAAACTGAAGCTTTCTTT.

The chain has TRBV2 and TRBJ2-5; D is uncertain. V was pared by 4 bases and J by 2 bases, with 11 bases between. The CDR3 extends over 14 amino acids. Looked up from germline, CDR1 is SNHLY and CDR2 is FYNNEI. The DNA of the CDR3 is TGTGCCAGCAGTGTATGGGCCGTTCAAGAGACCCAGTACTTC. Its translation is CASSVWAVQETQYF.

The CDR3 DNA reads TGCGCCAGCAGGAGGGATGAGAACTATGGCTACACCTTC. Translation gives CASRRDENYGYTF. The chain employs TRBV5-1 and TRBJ1-2; D gene unclear. The germline V gene encodes CDR1 SGHRS and CDR2 YFSETQ. CDR3 length: 13 residues. The V end lost 5 bases, the J end lost 2 bases, and 10 bases lay between the germline ends.

The chain recombines TRBV9 with TRBJ2-5; 7 bases align to TRBD2. Trimming cost V 4 bases and J 5 bases; bases outside gene matches: 8. In germline, CDR1 is SGDLS, CDR2 YYNGEE. This CDR3 has 14 amino acids. The DNA for the CDR3 is TGTGCCAGCAGCCAGGACCCTAGCGGCGAGACCCAGTACTTC. Its protein is CASSQDPSGETQYF.